The rows below give T cell receptor beta chains drawn from one sample of a study of response to subunit inactivated influenza vaccine. TCRdb called the RT-PCR reads again in MiXCR, with one record for every CDR3 protein. The table shows about 780,000 distinct CDR3 sequences, with around 18% occurring only once. The sample was PBMCs from blood, taken more than 4 days after vaccination. The receptors come from a middle-aged man who received an inactivated influenza vaccine. Both conserved end residues are part of each CDR3. D genes are given only for firm matches. Expanded clones are given a class, and other clones once, few, many or no size at all.

TGTGCCAGCACGTCGGGACAGGGACCCTACGAGCAGTACTTC | CASTSGQGPYEQYF | NA | TRBJ2-7 | TRBD1 | TRBV25-1
TGTGCCAGCAGTCTTTCCGGGACTAGCGGGACCCATGAGCAGTTCTTC | CASSLSGTSGTHEQFF | NA | TRBJ2-1 | TRBD2 | TRBV9
TGTGCCAGCGCCTCCGACTCCGACACTACGCAGTATTTT | CASASDSDTTQYF | NA | TRBJ2-3 | NA | TRBV7-3
TGCAGTGCTAGTTTGGGACCTATCTACAATGAGCAGTTCTTC | CSASLGPIYNEQFF | few | TRBJ2-1 | NA | TRBV20-1
TGTGCCAGCAGTTACGAGGCAGGAGGCAATCAGCCCCAGCATTTT | CASSYEAGGNQPQHF | few | TRBJ1-5 | NA | TRBV6-5
TGTGCCAGCAGCTCGTACTGGAGCTCCTACAATGAGCAGTTCTTC | CASSSYWSSYNEQFF | few | TRBJ2-1 | NA | TRBV7-2
TGCAGTGCTAGAGTGTCCTTGGTGGGGGTTGCAGATACGCAGTATTTT | CSARVSLVGVADTQYF | few | TRBJ2-3 | NA | TRBV20-1
TGTGCCAGTTCGGGGGGAGACACCAGCACAGATACGCAGTATTTT | CASSGGDTSTDTQYF | NA | TRBJ2-3 | TRBD2 | TRBV12-3/TRBV12-4
TGTGCCAGCAGTACCGGCACAGTGAACACTGAAGCTTTCTTT | CASSTGTVNTEAFF | few | TRBJ1-1 | NA | TRBV6-4
TGTGCCAGCACCATTGCGGGGGGCCGGAGCACTGAAGCTTTCTTT | CASTIAGGRSTEAFF | NA | TRBJ1-1 | NA | TRBV12-3/TRBV12-4
TGCGCCAGCAGCTTGGCGGATCCGGGTTCCGTCGGCTACACCTTC | CASSLADPGSVGYTF | few | TRBJ1-2 | NA | TRBV5-1
TGCGCCAGCAGCCCCCCGTCGGGGGATACGCAGTATTTT | CASSPPSGDTQYF | many | TRBJ2-3 | NA | TRBV4-3
TGTGCCACCGGGACTAGCGGGATAGGGGGTGAGCAGTTCTTC | CATGTSGIGGEQFF | few | TRBJ2-1 | TRBD2 | TRBV15
TGTGCCAGCAGCCAGAATCCCAGGGGTGGCTACACCTTC | CASSQNPRGGYTF | NA | TRBJ1-2 | NA | TRBV14
TGTGCCAGCAGTTTAGCGTTTAGAGCTGTATCAAGAGATTACGAGCAGTACTTC | CASSLAFRAVSRDYEQYF | few | TRBJ2-7 | NA | TRBV12-3/TRBV12-4
TGTGCCAGCAGCCCTACAGGGGAGTACTACGAGCAGTACTTC | CASSPTGEYYEQYF | few | TRBJ2-7 | TRBD1 | TRBV12-3/TRBV12-4
TGTGCCAGCAGCCAAGATTCGGTCTCTGGAAACACCATATATTTT | CASSQDSVSGNTIYF | few | TRBJ1-3 | NA | TRBV4-2
TGTGCCTGGAGCCCTTGGGATGAGCAGTTCTTC | CAWSPWDEQFF | once | TRBJ2-1 | NA | TRBV30
TGTGCCAGCACCGACGGACTAGCTAACAATGAGCAGTTCTTC | CASTDGLANNEQFF | many | TRBJ2-1 | TRBD2 | TRBV12-3/TRBV12-4
TGTGCCAGCAGTGAGTGGGGGAACGGGGCCAACGTCCTGACTTTC | CASSEWGNGANVLTF | NA | TRBJ2-6 | NA | TRBV2
TGTGCCAGCAGCCCTTTGGGACAGGTGTACAATGAGCAGTTCTTC | CASSPLGQVYNEQFF | many | TRBJ2-1 | TRBD1 | TRBV12-3/TRBV12-4
TGCAGTGCCAAGACTAGCGCCAAAGAGACCCAGTACTTC | CSAKTSAKETQYF | few | TRBJ2-5 | TRBD2 | TRBV20-1